This is a list of T cell receptor beta chains from one sample in a study of somatic mutations in cytotoxic T cells in rheumatoid arthritis. Libraries were prepared by immunoSEQ multiplex PCR; TCRdb keeps only in-frame clonotypes and omits some of them. The sample contains 2,500 or so clones, 75% to 80% of which appear only once. The sample was CD8+ T cells sorted from blood. The receptors were sampled from a man in his 70s with rheumatoid arthritis. The CDR3 runs from the conserved cysteine through the conserved F or W. Fields, in order: V gene, clone size, D gene, J gene, CDR3 DNA, CDR3 protein. D genes are given only for firm matches. Not all rows give a size; the values are once, few, many and, for expanded clones, a class.

v_gene: TRBV11-2
abundance: -
d_gene: TRBD1
j_gene: TRBJ1-2
CDR3nt: TGTGCCAGCAGCTTAGATGGTGGACAGGGGGGCTATGGCTACACCTTC
CDR3aa: CASSLDGGQGGYGYTF

v_gene: TRBV7-9
abundance: -
d_gene: -
j_gene: TRBJ2-7
CDR3nt: TGTGCCGGCAGCCAGAGGTTACCCGAGCAGTACTTC
CDR3aa: CAGSQRLPEQYF

v_gene: TRBV6-5
abundance: -
d_gene: -
j_gene: TRBJ2-5
CDR3nt: TGTGCCAGCAGTTCAGGGGTGCCAATAGAGACCCAGTACTTC
CDR3aa: CASSSGVPIETQYF

v_gene: TRBV15
abundance: -
d_gene: TRBD2
j_gene: TRBJ2-7
CDR3nt: TGTGCCACCAGCAGAGATGGAACTAGCGGACCCTACGAGCAGTACTTC
CDR3aa: CATSRDGTSGPYEQYF

v_gene: TRBV4-1
abundance: -
d_gene: -
j_gene: TRBJ2-1
CDR3nt: TGCGCCAGCAGCCTCCGGGAGTACAATGAGCAGTTCTTC
CDR3aa: CASSLREYNEQFF

v_gene: TRBV7-7
abundance: -
d_gene: TRBD2
j_gene: TRBJ2-3
CDR3nt: TGTGCCAGCAGCTTATCTAGCGGGGGTAGCACAGATACGCAGTATTTT
CDR3aa: CASSLSSGGSTDTQYF

v_gene: TRBV2
abundance: -
d_gene: TRBD2
j_gene: TRBJ2-1
CDR3nt: TGTGCCAGCAGTGACCCTGGGATTGGACTAGCGGGGATCGATGAGCAGTTCTTC
CDR3aa: CASSDPGIGLAGIDEQFF

v_gene: TRBV4-1
abundance: few
d_gene: TRBD1
j_gene: TRBJ2-1
CDR3nt: TGCGCCAGCAGCCAGGTACAGGGGGACAATGAGCAGTTCTTC
CDR3aa: CASSQVQGDNEQFF

v_gene: TRBV4-1
abundance: -
d_gene: TRBD2
j_gene: TRBJ2-5
CDR3nt: TGCGCCAGCAGCCAAGTTGTGGCTCGTAGCGGGGCGGGGGCCCAGTACTTC
CDR3aa: CASSQVVARSGAGAQYF

v_gene: TRBV2
abundance: -
d_gene: -
j_gene: TRBJ1-2
CDR3nt: TGTGCCAGCCGACAAATTACAGGGTCGGACTATGGCTACACCTTC
CDR3aa: CASRQITGSDYGYTF

v_gene: TRBV6-1
abundance: -
d_gene: TRBD1
j_gene: TRBJ1-4
CDR3nt: TGTGCCAGCAGTGAATACAGGGGCCCCTCAACTAATGAAAAACTGTTTTTT
CDR3aa: CASSEYRGPSTNEKLFF

v_gene: TRBV28
abundance: -
d_gene: TRBD1
j_gene: TRBJ2-1
CDR3nt: TGTGCCAGCAGCTATAGGGGGACAGGGTTCGATGAGCAGTTCTTC
CDR3aa: CASSYRGTGFDEQFF

v_gene: TRBV27
abundance: once
d_gene: -
j_gene: TRBJ2-7
CDR3nt: TGTGCCAGCAGTTCGGGGTCCTACGAGCAGTACTTC
CDR3aa: CASSSGSYEQYF

v_gene: TRBV27
abundance: -
d_gene: -
j_gene: TRBJ2-3
CDR3nt: TGTGCCAGCAATTCTTGGGACTCCCTCACAGAGACGCAGTATTTT
CDR3aa: CASNSWDSLTETQYF

v_gene: TRBV10-2
abundance: -
d_gene: -
j_gene: TRBJ1-1
CDR3nt: TGCGCCAGCAGTGACGGCTGGGCCACTGAAGCTTTCTTT
CDR3aa: CASSDGWATEAFF

v_gene: TRBV7-2
abundance: -
d_gene: -
j_gene: TRBJ1-1
CDR3nt: TGTGCCAGCAGCTTAGGGGCCGGGACACCAAATGGGCACACTGAAGCTTTCTTT
CDR3aa: CASSLGAGTPNGHTEAFF

v_gene: TRBV7-6
abundance: -
d_gene: TRBD1
j_gene: TRBJ1-1
CDR3nt: TGTGCCAGCAGCCTCGAAACGACCGGGACAGGTCCGAACACTGAAGCTTTCTTT
CDR3aa: CASSLETTGTGPNTEAFF

v_gene: TRBV6-6
abundance: few
d_gene: -
j_gene: TRBJ1-5
CDR3nt: TGTGCCAGCAGGGGGCTTGGAAGCAATCAGCCCCAGCATTTT
CDR3aa: CASRGLGSNQPQHF

v_gene: TRBV14
abundance: -
d_gene: -
j_gene: TRBJ2-5
CDR3nt: TGTGCCAGCAGCCAAGATCAGGGAATCCAAGAGACCCAGTACTTC
CDR3aa: CASSQDQGIQETQYF

v_gene: TRBV2
abundance: -
d_gene: -
j_gene: TRBJ2-7
CDR3nt: TGTGCCAGCAGTGTAGGCCAGGGCCTCTACGAGCAGTACTTC
CDR3aa: CASSVGQGLYEQYF

v_gene: TRBV19
abundance: -
d_gene: -
j_gene: TRBJ1-1
CDR3nt: TGTGCCAGTAGTATTGGATACCGGGACTCCCGAAGTGAAGCTTTCTTT
CDR3aa: CASSIGYRDSRSEAFF

v_gene: TRBV29-1
abundance: -
d_gene: TRBD1
j_gene: TRBJ1-2
CDR3nt: TGCAGCGTTGAGGACAGGGGTTTGTATGGCTACACCTTC
CDR3aa: CSVEDRGLYGYTF

v_gene: TRBV11-1
abundance: -
d_gene: -
j_gene: TRBJ2-5
CDR3nt: TGTGCCAGCAGCCAGACAGGAGAGACCCAGTACTTC
CDR3aa: CASSQTGETQYF

v_gene: TRBV7-8
abundance: -
d_gene: TRBD2
j_gene: TRBJ2-1
CDR3nt: TGTGCCAGCAGCTATTTTTCCGCTAGCGGGAGAGGGCAGTTCTTC
CDR3aa: CASSYFSASGRGQFF

v_gene: TRBV4-1
abundance: few
d_gene: -
j_gene: TRBJ2-7
CDR3nt: TGCGCCAGCAGCCCTATGCCCGGGGACGAGCAGTACTTC
CDR3aa: CASSPMPGDEQYF

v_gene: TRBV27
abundance: once
d_gene: -
j_gene: TRBJ2-3
CDR3nt: TGTGCCAGCAGTTCCTCAGTATCTCCCACAGATACGCAGTATTTT
CDR3aa: CASSSSVSPTDTQYF

v_gene: TRBV30
abundance: -
d_gene: -
j_gene: TRBJ1-2
CDR3nt: TGTGCCTGGAGTAGGGACACCAGTAACTATGGCTACACCTTC
CDR3aa: CAWSRDTSNYGYTF

v_gene: TRBV14
abundance: few
d_gene: -
j_gene: TRBJ2-1
CDR3nt: TGTGCCAGCAGCCAGTTCAACTATCCCACCAATGAGCAGTTCTTC
CDR3aa: CASSQFNYPTNEQFF

v_gene: TRBV5-1
abundance: -
d_gene: -
j_gene: TRBJ2-1
CDR3nt: TGCGCCAGCAGCCCAGACAGTCCCTACAATGAGCAGTTCTTC
CDR3aa: CASSPDSPYNEQFF

v_gene: TRBV5-1
abundance: -
d_gene: -
j_gene: TRBJ1-1
CDR3nt: TGCGCCAGCAGCACCGGACACCAGAAAGCTTTCTTT
CDR3aa: CASSTGHQKAFF

v_gene: TRBV7-6
abundance: -
d_gene: -
j_gene: TRBJ2-7
CDR3nt: TGTGCCAGCAGCTTCGGTGAAACCTACGAGCAGTACTTC
CDR3aa: CASSFGETYEQYF

v_gene: TRBV6-5
abundance: -
d_gene: TRBD1
j_gene: TRBJ2-3
CDR3nt: TGTGCCAGCAGTTTCGGGACAGGGGAAGGTGCAGATACGCAGTATTTT
CDR3aa: CASSFGTGEGADTQYF

v_gene: TRBV10-3
abundance: -
d_gene: -
j_gene: TRBJ1-6
CDR3nt: TGTGCCATCAGTGATAGTCAGGGGCAGTATTCACCCCTCCACTTT
CDR3aa: CAISDSQGQYSPLHF

v_gene: TRBV30
abundance: -
d_gene: TRBD1
j_gene: TRBJ1-2
CDR3nt: TGTGCCTGGGAAAAAGGACAGGGGGAGATTTTAGGCTACACCTTC
CDR3aa: CAWEKGQGEILGYTF

v_gene: TRBV7-2
abundance: -
d_gene: -
j_gene: TRBJ2-7
CDR3nt: TGTGCCAGCACCTCTCTCCAGGGCTCCTACGAGCAGTACTTC
CDR3aa: CASTSLQGSYEQYF

v_gene: TRBV28
abundance: once
d_gene: TRBD2
j_gene: TRBJ2-5
CDR3nt: TGTGCCAGCAGTCCTCCGGGACTAGCGGGATGGGAGCAGTACTTC
CDR3aa: CASSPPGLAGWEQYF

v_gene: TRBV5-1
abundance: -
d_gene: TRBD2
j_gene: TRBJ2-5
CDR3nt: TGCGCCAGCAGCTTGGCACGGGCGGGGGGCCCCCAAGAGACCCAGTACTTC
CDR3aa: CASSLARAGGPQETQYF

v_gene: TRBV11-2
abundance: once
d_gene: -
j_gene: TRBJ1-1
CDR3nt: TGTGCGCTTGGGGGCTCAGGCACTGAAGCTTTCTTT
CDR3aa: CALGGSGTEAFF

v_gene: TRBV15
abundance: -
d_gene: TRBD1
j_gene: TRBJ1-1
CDR3nt: TGTGCCACCAGCAGAGACAGGGGGATGAACACTGAAGCTTTCTTT
CDR3aa: CATSRDRGMNTEAFF

v_gene: TRBV2
abundance: -
d_gene: TRBD2
j_gene: TRBJ2-5
CDR3nt: TGTGCCAGCGGTCCCGGGACTAGAGGAGAGACCCAGTACTTC
CDR3aa: CASGPGTRGETQYF

v_gene: TRBV11-2
abundance: once
d_gene: -
j_gene: TRBJ2-7
CDR3nt: TGTGCCAGCACTCTCACGGGATCCTACGAGCAGTACTTC
CDR3aa: CASTLTGSYEQYF

v_gene: TRBV5-1
abundance: -
d_gene: -
j_gene: TRBJ2-2
CDR3nt: TGCGCCAGCAGCTTGGATGTGGGAGCCAAGACCGGGGAGCTGTTTTTT
CDR3aa: CASSLDVGAKTGELFF

v_gene: TRBV29-1
abundance: -
d_gene: TRBD1
j_gene: TRBJ2-6
CDR3nt: TGCAGCGTTGAAGATTGGGGACAGGGGTCGCTGCTCTCTGGGGCCAACGTCCTGACTTTC
CDR3aa: CSVEDWGQGSLLSGANVLTF

v_gene: TRBV7-6
abundance: -
d_gene: TRBD2
j_gene: TRBJ2-1
CDR3nt: TGTGCCAGCAGCCTAGCGGGAGGGCCGTCCAATGAGCAGTTCTTC
CDR3aa: CASSLAGGPSNEQFF

v_gene: TRBV5-4
abundance: -
d_gene: -
j_gene: TRBJ1-2
CDR3nt: TGTGCCAGCACCCCCCGGGAGCGCTATGGCTACACCTTC
CDR3aa: CASTPRERYGYTF

v_gene: TRBV25-1
abundance: -
d_gene: TRBD2
j_gene: TRBJ2-3
CDR3nt: TGTGCCAGCAGAGGACTAGCGGGGGAGACAGATACGCAGTATTTT
CDR3aa: CASRGLAGETDTQYF

v_gene: TRBV13
abundance: -
d_gene: TRBD1
j_gene: TRBJ2-6
CDR3nt: TGTGCCAGCAGCTCGTGGGACAGGGGGCCAGGGGCCAACGTCCTGACTTTC
CDR3aa: CASSSWDRGPGANVLTF

v_gene: TRBV11-3
abundance: -
d_gene: TRBD1
j_gene: TRBJ2-2
CDR3nt: TGTGCCAGCAGCACACGGACAGGGGGCGAAACCGGGGAGCTGTTTTTT
CDR3aa: CASSTRTGGETGELFF

v_gene: TRBV7-2
abundance: -
d_gene: TRBD1
j_gene: TRBJ1-2
CDR3nt: TGTGCCAGCAGCTCCGGGACAGCGTATGGCTACACCTTC
CDR3aa: CASSSGTAYGYTF

v_gene: TRBV28
abundance: -
d_gene: TRBD2
j_gene: TRBJ2-5
CDR3nt: TGTGCCAGCAGTTTAAGGCGGGGGGGGAGGGAGACCCAGTACTTC
CDR3aa: CASSLRRGGRETQYF

v_gene: TRBV5-1
abundance: -
d_gene: TRBD1
j_gene: TRBJ2-2
CDR3nt: TGCGCCAGCACCCCGGGACAGGGGAACACCGGGGAGCTGTTTTTT
CDR3aa: CASTPGQGNTGELFF

v_gene: TRBV27
abundance: -
d_gene: -
j_gene: TRBJ2-2
CDR3nt: TGTGCCAGCAGTTTGCTGGGGGGAATCACCGGGGAGCTGTTTTTT
CDR3aa: CASSLLGGITGELFF

v_gene: TRBV13
abundance: -
d_gene: -
j_gene: TRBJ1-1
CDR3nt: TGTGCCAGCAGCGTAACAGCGAACACTGAAGCTTTCTTT
CDR3aa: CASSVTANTEAFF